This T cell receptor (beta chain) was documented in a study of T cells in Graves' hyperthyroidism and ophthalmopathy. Amplified regions were TCR beta CDR3 sequences from RNA transcripts. Primed by the HTBI set, a first-round RT-PCR was run on the TCR CDR3. TCRdb reprocessed the multiplex PCR reads with MiXCR, giving one entry per CDR3 protein. The table shows fewer than 350,000 distinct CDR3 sequences, with roughly a fifth occurring only once. Trimming took 3 bases from V and 0 from J, leaving 5 bases between them. CDR3 length: 14 residues. Germline CDR1 PRHDT, CDR2 FYEKMQ (reference sequence). The sample taken for sequencing was blood. The receptor's source is a man over 45 with Graves' ophthalmopathy. The rearrangement links TRBV13 to TRBJ1-4; D is unresolved. The CDR3 is CASSFRTTNEKLFF. DNA for the CDR3: TGTGCCAGCAGCTTTAGGACAACTAATGAAAAACTGTTTTTT.